This T cell receptor beta chain was sequenced for a study of blood T cell repertoires in COVID-19. Study processing details: Researchers report that nucleated cell counts were estimated from reference gene primer amplification. Method: immunoSEQ multiplex PCR; TCRdb's copy keeps in-frame clones and lacks some. V and J calls and clone size are as listed in that table; D and trimming were resolved from the DNA. This sample carries 300,000 to 450,000 clones, roughly 85% of them seen once, and the ten largest clones take roughly 3.7%. The CDR3 contains 13 residues. Germline V gives CDR1 MNHEY, CDR2 SMNVEV (reference sequence). The V segment lost 6 bases and the J segment 5 bases; nucleotides outside the gene matches: 4.

The chain uses TRBV27 and TRBJ1-5; TRBD1 agrees at 7 bases. Source material: peripheral blood. The receptor was derived from a woman between 18 and 29 years old with acute or convalescent COVID-19. The CDR3 loop is CASSMTGYQPQHF. The CDR3 DNA reads TGTGCCAGCAGCATGACAGGGTATCAGCCCCAGCATTTT.